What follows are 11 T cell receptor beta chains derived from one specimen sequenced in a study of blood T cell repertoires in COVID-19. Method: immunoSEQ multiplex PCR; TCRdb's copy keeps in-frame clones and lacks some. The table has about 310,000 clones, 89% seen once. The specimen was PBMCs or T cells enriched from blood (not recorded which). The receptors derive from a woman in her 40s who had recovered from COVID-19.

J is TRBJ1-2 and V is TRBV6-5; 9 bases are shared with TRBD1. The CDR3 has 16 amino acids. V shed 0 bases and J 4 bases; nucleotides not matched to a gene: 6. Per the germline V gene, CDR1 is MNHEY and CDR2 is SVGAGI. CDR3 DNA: TGTGCCAGCAGTTACTCCTCCGGGACAGGGTCCTATGGCTACACCTTC. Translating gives CASSYSSGTGSYGYTF.

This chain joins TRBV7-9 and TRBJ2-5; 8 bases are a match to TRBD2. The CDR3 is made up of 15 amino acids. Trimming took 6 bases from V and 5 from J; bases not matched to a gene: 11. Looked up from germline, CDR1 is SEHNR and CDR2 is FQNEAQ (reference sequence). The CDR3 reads CASSSVRTSRETQYF. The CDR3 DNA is TGTGCCAGCAGTTCCGTTAGGACTAGCCGGGAGACCCAGTACTTC.

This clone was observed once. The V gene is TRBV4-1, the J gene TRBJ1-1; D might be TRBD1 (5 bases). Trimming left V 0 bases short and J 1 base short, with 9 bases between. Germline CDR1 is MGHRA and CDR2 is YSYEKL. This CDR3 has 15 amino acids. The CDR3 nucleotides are TGCGCCAGCAGCCAAGAGGGCAGGGCGAACACTGAAGCTTTCTTT. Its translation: CASSQEGRANTEAFF.

In DNA form, the CDR3 reads TGTGCCAGCAGGCTCACGACAGCCCATCCCTACGAGCAGTACTTC. As protein: CASRLTTAHPYEQYF. The rearrangement uses TRBV27 and TRBJ2-7; weak D call: TRBD1 (5 bases). This CDR3 is 15 amino acids long. In germline, CDR1 is MNHEY, CDR2 SMNVEV (reference sequence). V lost 6 bases to trimming and J lost 2 bases, with 17 bases between them.

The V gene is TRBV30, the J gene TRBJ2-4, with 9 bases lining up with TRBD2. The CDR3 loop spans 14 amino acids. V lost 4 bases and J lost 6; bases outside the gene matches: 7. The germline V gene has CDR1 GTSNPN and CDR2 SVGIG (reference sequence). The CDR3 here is CAWTLSGGSNIQYF. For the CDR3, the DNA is TGTGCCTGGACCCTTAGCGGGGGTTCAAACATTCAGTACTTC.

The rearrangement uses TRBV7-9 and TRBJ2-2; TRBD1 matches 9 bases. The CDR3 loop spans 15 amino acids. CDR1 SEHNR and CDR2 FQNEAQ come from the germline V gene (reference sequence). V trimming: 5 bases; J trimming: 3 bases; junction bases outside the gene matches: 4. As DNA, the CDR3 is TGTGCCAGCAGCCCGTGGACAGGGGACACCGGGGAGCTGTTTTTT. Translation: CASSPWTGDTGELFF.

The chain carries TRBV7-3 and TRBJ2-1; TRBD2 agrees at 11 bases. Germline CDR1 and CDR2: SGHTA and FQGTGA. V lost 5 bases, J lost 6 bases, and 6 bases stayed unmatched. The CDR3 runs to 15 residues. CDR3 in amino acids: CASSEGTSGFNEQFF. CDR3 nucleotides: TGTGCCAGCAGCGAAGGGACTAGCGGTTTCAATGAGCAGTTCTTC.

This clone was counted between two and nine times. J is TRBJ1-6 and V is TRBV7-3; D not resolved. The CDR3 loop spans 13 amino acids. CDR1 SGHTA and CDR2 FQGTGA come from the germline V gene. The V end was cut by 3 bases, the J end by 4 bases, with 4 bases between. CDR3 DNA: TGTGCCAGCAGCTTCAGTTATAATTCACCCCTCCACTTT. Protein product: CASSFSYNSPLHF.

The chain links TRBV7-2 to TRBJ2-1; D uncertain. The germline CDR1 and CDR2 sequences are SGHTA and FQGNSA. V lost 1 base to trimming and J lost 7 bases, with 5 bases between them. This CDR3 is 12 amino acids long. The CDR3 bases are TGTGCCAGCAGCTTAGTAGTAAATGAGCAGTTCTTC. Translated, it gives CASSLVVNEQFF.

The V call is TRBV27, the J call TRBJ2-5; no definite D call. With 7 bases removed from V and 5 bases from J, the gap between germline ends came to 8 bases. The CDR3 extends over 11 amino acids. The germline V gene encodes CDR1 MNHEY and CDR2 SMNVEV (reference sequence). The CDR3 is CASKYAETQYF. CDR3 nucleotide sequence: TGTGCCAGCAAATACGCGGAGACCCAGTACTTC.

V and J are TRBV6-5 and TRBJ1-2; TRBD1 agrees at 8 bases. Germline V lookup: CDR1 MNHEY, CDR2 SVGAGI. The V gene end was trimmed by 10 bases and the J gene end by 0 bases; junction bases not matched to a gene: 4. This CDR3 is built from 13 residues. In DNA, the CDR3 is TGTGCCACCGCGGACAGGGCTAACTATGGCTACACCTTC. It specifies CATADRANYGYTF.